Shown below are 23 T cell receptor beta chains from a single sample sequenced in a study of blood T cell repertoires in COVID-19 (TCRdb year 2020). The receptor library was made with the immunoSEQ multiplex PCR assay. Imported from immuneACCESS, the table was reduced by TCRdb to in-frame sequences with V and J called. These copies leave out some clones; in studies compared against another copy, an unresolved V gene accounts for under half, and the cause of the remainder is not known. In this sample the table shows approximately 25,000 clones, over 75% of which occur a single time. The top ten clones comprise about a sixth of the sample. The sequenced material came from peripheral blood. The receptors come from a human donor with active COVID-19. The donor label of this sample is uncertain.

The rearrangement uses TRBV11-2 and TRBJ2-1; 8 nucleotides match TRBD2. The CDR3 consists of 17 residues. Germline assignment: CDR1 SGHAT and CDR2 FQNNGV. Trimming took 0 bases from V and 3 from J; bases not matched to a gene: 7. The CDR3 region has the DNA TGTGCCAGCAGCTTAGAGAGGGGTAGCGGGATCTACAATGAGCAGTTCTTC. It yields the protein CASSLERGSGIYNEQFF.

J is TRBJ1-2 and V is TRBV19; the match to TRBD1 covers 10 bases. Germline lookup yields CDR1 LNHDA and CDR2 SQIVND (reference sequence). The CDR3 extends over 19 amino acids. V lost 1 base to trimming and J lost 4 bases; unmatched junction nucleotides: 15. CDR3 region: CASSIGAGTGARGGYGYTF. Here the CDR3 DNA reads TGTGCCAGTAGTATAGGGGCCGGGACAGGGGCTCGAGGCGGCTATGGCTACACCTTC.

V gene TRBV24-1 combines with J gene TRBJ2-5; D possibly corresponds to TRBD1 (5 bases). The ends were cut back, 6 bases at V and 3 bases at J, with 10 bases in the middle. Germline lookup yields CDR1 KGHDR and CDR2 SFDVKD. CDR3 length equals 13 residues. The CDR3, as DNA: TGTGCCACCAGTCACAGGACGGAAGAGACCCAGTACTTC. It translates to CATSHRTEETQYF.

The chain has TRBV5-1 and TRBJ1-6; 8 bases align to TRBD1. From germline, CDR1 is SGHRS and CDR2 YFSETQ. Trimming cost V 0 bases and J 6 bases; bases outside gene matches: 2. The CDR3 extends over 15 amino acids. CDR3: CASSLATGGNSPLHF. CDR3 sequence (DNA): TGCGCCAGCAGCTTGGCTACAGGGGGTAATTCACCCCTCCACTTT.

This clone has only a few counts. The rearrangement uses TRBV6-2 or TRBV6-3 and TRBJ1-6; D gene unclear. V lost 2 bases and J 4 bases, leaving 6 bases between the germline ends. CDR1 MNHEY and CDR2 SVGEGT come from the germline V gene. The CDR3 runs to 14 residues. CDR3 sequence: CASSYGQYNSPLHF. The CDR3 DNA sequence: TGTGCCAGCAGTTACGGGCAGTATAATTCACCCCTCCACTTT.

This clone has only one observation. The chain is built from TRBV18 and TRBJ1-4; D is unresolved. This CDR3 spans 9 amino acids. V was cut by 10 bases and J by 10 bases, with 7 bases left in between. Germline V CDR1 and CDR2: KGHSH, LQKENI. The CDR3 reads CATKRKLFF. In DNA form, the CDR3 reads TGTGCCACAAAGAGAAAACTGTTTTTT. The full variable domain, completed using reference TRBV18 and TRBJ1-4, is NAGVMQNPRHLVRRRGQEARLRCSPMKGHSHVYWYRQLPEEGLKFMVYLQKENIIDESGMPKERFSAEFPKEGPSILRIQQVVRGDSAAYFCATKRKLFFGSGTQLSVL.

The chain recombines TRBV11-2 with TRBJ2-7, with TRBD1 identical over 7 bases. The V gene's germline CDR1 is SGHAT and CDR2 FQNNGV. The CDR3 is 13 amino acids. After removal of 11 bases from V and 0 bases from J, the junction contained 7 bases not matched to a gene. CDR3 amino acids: CAGYGDSSYEQYF. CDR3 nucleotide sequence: TGTGCCGGGTACGGGGACAGCTCCTACGAGCAGTACTTC.

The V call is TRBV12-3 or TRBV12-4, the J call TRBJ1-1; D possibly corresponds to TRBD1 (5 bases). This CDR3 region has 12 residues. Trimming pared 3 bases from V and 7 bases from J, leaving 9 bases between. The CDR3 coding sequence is TGTGCCAGCAGTTTCTCGGGGGGTGAAGCTTTCTTT. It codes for CASSFSGGEAFF.

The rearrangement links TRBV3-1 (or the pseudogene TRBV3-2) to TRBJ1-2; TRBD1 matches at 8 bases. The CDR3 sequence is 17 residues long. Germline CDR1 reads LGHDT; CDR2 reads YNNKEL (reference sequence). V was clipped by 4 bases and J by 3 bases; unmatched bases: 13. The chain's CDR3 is CASSPWTGKIVHYGYTF. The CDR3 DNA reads TGTGCCAGCAGCCCGTGGACAGGGAAGATAGTTCACTATGGCTACACCTTC.

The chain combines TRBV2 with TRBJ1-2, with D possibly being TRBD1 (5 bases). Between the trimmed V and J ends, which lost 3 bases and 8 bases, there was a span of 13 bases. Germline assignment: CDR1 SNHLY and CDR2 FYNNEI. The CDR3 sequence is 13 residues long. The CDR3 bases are TGTGCCAGCAGTGATCAAGGGGCTGGGGGCTACACCTTC. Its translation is CASSDQGAGGYTF.

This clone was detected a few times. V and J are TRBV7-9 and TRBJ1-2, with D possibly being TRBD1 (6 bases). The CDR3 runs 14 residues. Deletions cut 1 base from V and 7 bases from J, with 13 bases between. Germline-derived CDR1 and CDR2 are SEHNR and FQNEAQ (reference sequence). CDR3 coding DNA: TGTGCCAGCAGCTTAGAAAGACAGGTCGGTGGCTACACCTTC. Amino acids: CASSLERQVGGYTF.

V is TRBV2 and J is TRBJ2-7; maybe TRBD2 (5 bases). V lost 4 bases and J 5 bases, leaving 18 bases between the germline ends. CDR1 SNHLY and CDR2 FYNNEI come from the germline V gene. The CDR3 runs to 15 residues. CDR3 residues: CASSVEAHPGDEQYF. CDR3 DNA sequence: TGTGCCAGCAGTGTGGAAGCGCACCCCGGGGACGAGCAGTACTTC.

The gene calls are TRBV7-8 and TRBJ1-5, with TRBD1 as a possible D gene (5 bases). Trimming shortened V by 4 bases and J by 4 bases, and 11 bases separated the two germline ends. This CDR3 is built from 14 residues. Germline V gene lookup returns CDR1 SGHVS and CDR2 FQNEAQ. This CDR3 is CASSSNQGNQPQHF. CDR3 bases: TGTGCCAGCAGCTCGAACCAGGGAAATCAGCCCCAGCATTTT.

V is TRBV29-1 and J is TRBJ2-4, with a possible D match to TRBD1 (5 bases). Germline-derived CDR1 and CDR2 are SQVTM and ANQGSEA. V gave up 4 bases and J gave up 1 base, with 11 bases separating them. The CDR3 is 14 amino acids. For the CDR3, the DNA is TGCAGCGTTGCACTCCCAGGGGCCAAAAACATTCAGTACTTC. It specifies CSVALPGAKNIQYF.

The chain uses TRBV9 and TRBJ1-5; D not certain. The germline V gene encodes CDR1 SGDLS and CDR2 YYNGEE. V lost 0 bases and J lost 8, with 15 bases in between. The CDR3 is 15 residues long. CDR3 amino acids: CASSVGAVLSEPQHF. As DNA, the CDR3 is TGTGCCAGCAGCGTAGGGGCAGTCCTTAGCGAGCCCCAGCATTTT.

CDR3 DNA: TGTGCCAGCAGTGAAGCGCTCGGGACAGCGATCTATGGCTACACCTTC. This translates into CASSEALGTAIYGYTF. The chain links TRBV6-1 to TRBJ1-2; 7 nucleotides align to TRBD1. In germline, CDR1 is MNHNS, CDR2 SASEGT. The ends lost 0 bases at V and 4 bases at J; junction bases unmatched: 8. The CDR3 is 16 amino acids.

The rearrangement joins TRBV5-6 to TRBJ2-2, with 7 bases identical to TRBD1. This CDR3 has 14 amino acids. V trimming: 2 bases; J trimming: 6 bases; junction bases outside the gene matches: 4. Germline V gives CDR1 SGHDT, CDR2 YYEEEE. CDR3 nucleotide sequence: TGTGCCAGCAGCTTCGGGACAGCCGCCGGGGAGCTGTTTTTT. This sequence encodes CASSFGTAAGELFF.

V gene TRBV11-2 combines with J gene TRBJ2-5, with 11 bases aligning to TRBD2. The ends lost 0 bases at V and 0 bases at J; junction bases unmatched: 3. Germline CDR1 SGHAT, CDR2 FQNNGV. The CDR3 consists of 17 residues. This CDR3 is CASSLDSGGAYQETQYF. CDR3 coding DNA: TGTGCCAGCAGCTTAGATAGCGGGGGGGCCTACCAAGAGACCCAGTACTTC.

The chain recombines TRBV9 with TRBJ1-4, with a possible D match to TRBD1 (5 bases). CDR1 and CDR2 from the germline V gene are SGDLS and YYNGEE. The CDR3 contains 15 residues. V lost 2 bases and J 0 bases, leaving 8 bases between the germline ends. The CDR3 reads CASSVTGATNEKLFF. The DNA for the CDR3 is TGTGCCAGCAGCGTTACGGGGGCAACTAATGAAAAACTGTTTTTT.

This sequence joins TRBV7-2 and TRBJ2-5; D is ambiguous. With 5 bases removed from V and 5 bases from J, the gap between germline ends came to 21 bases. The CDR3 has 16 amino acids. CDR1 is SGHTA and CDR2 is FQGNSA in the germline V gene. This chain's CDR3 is CASSPLHRSFVETQYF. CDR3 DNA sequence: TGTGCCAGCAGCCCCCTCCATAGATCTTTCGTGGAGACCCAGTACTTC.

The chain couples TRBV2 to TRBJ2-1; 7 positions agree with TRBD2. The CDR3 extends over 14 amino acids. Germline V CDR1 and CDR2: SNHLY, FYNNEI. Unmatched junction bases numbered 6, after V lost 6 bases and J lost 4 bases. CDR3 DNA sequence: TGTGCCAGCAGAAAAGGGGAGGGTTACAATGAGCAGTTCTTC. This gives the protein CASRKGEGYNEQFF. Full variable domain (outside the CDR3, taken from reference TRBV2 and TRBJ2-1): EPEVTQTPSHQVTQMGQEVILRCVPISNHLYFYWYRQILGQKVEFLVSFYNNEISEKSEIFDDQFSVERPDGSNFTLKIRSTKLEDSAMYFCASRKGEGYNEQFFGPGTRLTVL.

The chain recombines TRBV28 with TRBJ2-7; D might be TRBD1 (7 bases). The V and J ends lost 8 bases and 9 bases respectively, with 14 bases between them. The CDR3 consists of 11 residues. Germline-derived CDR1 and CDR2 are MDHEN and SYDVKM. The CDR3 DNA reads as TGTGCCAGCCGAGGGACAGCGGGGCAGTACTTC. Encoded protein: CASRGTAGQYF.

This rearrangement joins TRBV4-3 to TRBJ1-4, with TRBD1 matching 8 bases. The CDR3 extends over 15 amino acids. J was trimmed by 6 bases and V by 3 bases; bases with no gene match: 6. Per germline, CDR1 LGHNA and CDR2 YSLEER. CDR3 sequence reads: CASSQGGQGYEKLFF. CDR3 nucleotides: TGCGCCAGCAGCCAGGGAGGACAGGGCTATGAAAAACTGTTTTTT.